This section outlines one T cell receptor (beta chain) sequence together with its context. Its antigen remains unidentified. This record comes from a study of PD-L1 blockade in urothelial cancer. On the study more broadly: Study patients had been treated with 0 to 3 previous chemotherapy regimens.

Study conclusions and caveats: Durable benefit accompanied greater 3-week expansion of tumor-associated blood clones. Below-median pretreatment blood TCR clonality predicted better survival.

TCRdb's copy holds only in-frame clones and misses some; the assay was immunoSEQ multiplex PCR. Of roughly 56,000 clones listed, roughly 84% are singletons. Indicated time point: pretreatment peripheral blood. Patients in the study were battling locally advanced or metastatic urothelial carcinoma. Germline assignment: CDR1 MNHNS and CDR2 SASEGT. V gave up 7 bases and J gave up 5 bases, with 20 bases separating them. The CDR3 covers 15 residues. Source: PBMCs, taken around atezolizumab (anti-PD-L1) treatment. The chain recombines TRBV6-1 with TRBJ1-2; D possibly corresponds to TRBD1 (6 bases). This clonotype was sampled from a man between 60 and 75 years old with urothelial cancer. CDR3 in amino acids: CASKQGPHYTYGYTF. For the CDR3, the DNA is TGTGCCAGCAAACAGGGTCCCCATTACACATATGGCTACACCTTC.